This T cell receptor beta chain emerged from a study of cytomegalovirus exposure and HLA in healthy donors. This clone was observed a handful of times. Its antigen is unidentified. Per germline, CDR1 MGHDK and CDR2 SYGVNS. The CDR3 is 12 amino acids. V gave up 4 bases and J gave up 9 bases; unmatched junction bases: 5. Findings of the study overall: Other equally common chains were less clonally expanded than HLA-associated TCR beta chains, a later analysis showed. In vitro confirmation showed three CMV-associated chains to be CMV antigen specific.

A multiplex PCR was run with 60 Vbeta primers and 13 Jbeta primers. As originally analysed: Around 10 million of the approximately 80 million unique TCR beta chains counted in a later analysis were shared. This table comes from immunoSEQ multiplex PCR, and its TCRdb copy is limited to in-frame clones, with some not included. V and J calls and clone size come straight from that table; D and trimming were deduced from the DNA. The table shows approximately 170,000 clones, with approximately 80% occurring only once. Material: PBMCs. The rearrangement links TRBV25-1 to TRBJ1-1, with 7 bases aligning to TRBD1. This clonotype was sampled from a woman aged 50 to 60 in good health and CMV-seronegative. CDR3 in amino acids: CASSAGTAQAFF. As DNA, the CDR3 is TGTGCCAGCAGTGCCGGGACAGCCCAAGCTTTCTTT.